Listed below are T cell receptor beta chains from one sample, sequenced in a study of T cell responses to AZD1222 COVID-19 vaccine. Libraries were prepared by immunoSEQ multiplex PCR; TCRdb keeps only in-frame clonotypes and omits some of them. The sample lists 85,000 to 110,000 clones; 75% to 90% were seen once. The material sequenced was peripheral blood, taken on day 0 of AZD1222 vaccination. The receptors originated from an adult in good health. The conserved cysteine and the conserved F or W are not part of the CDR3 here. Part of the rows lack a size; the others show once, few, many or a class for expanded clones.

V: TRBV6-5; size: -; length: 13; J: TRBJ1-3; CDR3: ASSYSSASGNTIY
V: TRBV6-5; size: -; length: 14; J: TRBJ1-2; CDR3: ASSYNGAGVVGGYT
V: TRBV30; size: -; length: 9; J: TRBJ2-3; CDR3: AWTSSDTQY
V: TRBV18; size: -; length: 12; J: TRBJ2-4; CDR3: ASSGQIGENIQY
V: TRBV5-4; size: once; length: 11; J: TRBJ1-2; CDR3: ASSFDRGNGYT
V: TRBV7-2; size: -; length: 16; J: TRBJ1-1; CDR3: ASSLSRLRISVDTEAF
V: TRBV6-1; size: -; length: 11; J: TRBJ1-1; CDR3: ASSEQPNTEAF
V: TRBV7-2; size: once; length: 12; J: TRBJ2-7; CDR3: ASSFGGTTYEQY
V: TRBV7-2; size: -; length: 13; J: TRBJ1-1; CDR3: ASSLGATANTEAF
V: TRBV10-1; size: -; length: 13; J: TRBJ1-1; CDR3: ASRASDSLNTEAF
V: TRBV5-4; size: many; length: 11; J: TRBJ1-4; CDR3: ASRTDTNEKLF
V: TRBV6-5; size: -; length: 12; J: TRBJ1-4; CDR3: ASKSTAEGEKLF
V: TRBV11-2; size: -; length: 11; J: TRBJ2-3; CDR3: ASSLGGVDTQY
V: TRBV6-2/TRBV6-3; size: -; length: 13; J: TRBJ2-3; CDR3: ASSAAGGSTDTQY
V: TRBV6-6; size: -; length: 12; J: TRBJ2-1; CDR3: ASGGWLADNEQF
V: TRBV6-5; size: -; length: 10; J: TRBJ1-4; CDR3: ASSSPGEKLF
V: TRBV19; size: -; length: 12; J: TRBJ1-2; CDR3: ASRPDRGTYGYT
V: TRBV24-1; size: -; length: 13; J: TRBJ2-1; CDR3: ATSEDSGPGNEQF
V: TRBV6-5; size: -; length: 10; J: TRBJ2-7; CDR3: ASGVPGGSQY
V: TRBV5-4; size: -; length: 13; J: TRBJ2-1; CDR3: ASSPELGGYNEQF
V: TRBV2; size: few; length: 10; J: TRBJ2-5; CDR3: ASRGVSETQY
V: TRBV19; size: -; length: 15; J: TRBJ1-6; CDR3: ASSMRGQSSYNSPLH
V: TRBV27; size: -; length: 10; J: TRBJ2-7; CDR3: ASSLNGGEQY
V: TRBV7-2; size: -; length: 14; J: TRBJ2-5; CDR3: ASSLASLAGRETQY
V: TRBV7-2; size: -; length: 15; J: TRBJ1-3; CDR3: ASSLLGGRLGGNTIY
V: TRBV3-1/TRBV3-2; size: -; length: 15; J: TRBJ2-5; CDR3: ASSQPPGGEGQETQY
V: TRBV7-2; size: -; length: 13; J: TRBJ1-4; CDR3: ASSLVPPPGEKLF
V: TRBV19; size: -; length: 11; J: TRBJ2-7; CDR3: ASSITGIYEQY
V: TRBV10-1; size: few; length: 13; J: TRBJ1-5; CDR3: ASSAVRVSNQPQH
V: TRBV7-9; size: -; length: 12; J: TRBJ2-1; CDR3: ASSRGGLYNEQF
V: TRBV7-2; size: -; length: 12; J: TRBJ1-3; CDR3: ASSLAPVGNTIY
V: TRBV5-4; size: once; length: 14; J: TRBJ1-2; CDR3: ASSLRSGGAGYGYT
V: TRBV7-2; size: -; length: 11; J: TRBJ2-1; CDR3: ASSLGVDNEQF
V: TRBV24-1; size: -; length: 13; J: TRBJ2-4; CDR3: ATSDFRGGKNIQY
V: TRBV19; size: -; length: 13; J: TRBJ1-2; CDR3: ASSLPRTTNYGYT
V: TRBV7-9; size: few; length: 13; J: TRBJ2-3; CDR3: ASSSGRRVSDTQY
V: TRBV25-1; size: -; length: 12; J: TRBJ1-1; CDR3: ASSEFGPGTEAF
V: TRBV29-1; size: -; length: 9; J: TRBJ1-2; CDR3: SVNTESGYT
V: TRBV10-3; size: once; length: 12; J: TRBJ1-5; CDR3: ATTTGVGNQPQH
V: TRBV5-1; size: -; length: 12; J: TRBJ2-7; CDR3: ASSLGDGSYEQY
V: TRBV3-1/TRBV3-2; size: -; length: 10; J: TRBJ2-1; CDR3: ASSLVSNEQF
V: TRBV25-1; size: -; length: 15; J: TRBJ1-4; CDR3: ASSAPGQGFANEKLF
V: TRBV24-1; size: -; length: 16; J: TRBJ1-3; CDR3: ATSDLKLQGTDGNTIY
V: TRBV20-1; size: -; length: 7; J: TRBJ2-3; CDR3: SAQDQTS
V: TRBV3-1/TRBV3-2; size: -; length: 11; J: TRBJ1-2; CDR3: ASTPWGSNGYT
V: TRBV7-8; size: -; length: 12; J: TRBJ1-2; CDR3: ASSLGQGNYGYT
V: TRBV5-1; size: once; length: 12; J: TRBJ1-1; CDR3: ASSSPTGSTEAF
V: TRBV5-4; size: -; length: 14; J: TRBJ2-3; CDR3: ASSLTSGSLADTQY
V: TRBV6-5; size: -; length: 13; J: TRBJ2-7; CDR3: ASSRGTGGPYEQY
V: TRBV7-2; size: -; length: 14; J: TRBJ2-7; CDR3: ASSLWATGAYIEQY
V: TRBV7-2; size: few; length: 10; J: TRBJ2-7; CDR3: ASSLDPYEQY
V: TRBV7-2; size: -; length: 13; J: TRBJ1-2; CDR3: ASSEGQGVDYGYT
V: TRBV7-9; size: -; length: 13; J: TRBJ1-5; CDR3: ASSLSSGGGQPQH
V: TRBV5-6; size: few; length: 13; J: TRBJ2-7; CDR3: ASSPVGGEGYEQY
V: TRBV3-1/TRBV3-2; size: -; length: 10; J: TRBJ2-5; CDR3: ASSQWGETQY